The 15 T cell receptor beta chains listed next were all sequenced from one sample in a study of identifying expanded T cells in peripheral blood. Using immunoSEQ multiplex PCR, the repertoire was profiled, and TCRdb retains in-frame clones only, with some absent. This sample has 81,000 or so clones, with roughly 84% found just once. The source material was blood. These receptors came from a person aged 18 to 70 in good health.

The V and J genes are TRBV28 and TRBJ2-3, with D possibly matching TRBD2 (5 bases). The CDR3 covers 17 residues. The V end was cut by 4 bases, the J end by 0 bases, with 17 bases between. Germline V gene sequence: CDR1 MDHEN, CDR2 SYDVKM. The CDR3 coding sequence is TGTGCCAGCAGTTCCTTTTTTAGGAGGACGAGCACAGATACGCAGTATTTT. Its translation: CASSSFFRRTSTDTQYF. Supplemented by reference TRBV28 and TRBJ2-3, the full variable domain reads DVKVTQSSRYLVKRTGEKVFLECVQDMDHENMFWYRQDPGLGLRLIYFSYDVKMKEKGDIPEGYSVSREKKERFSLILESASTNQTSMYLCASSSFFRRTSTDTQYFGPGTRLTVL.

This clone was detected once. The V and J genes are TRBV10-3 and TRBJ2-1; 13 bases line up with TRBD2. V shed 2 bases and J 8 bases; nucleotides not matched to a gene: 6. The CDR3 totals 16 residues. From germline, CDR1 is ENHRY and CDR2 SYGVKD. CDR3 DNA: TGTGCCATCAGTGAGACTAGCGGGAGGGCCGGGGATGAGCAGTTCTTC. As protein: CAISETSGRAGDEQFF.

The V gene is TRBV2, the J gene TRBJ1-5; D is undetermined. The V and J ends lost 6 bases and 5 bases respectively, with 5 bases between them. The V gene's germline CDR1 is SNHLY and CDR2 FYNNEI. The CDR3 consists of 11 residues. The CDR3 DNA reads TGTGCCAGCAGCCAGGATCAGCCCCAGCATTTT. This codes for CASSQDQPQHF.

Here the CDR3 DNA reads TGTGCCAGCAGACCACAGGTTAATCAGCCCCAGCATTTT. Translating gives CASRPQVNQPQHF. The chain is built from TRBV28 and TRBJ1-5; possible D gene TRBD1, 5 bases. This CDR3 has 13 residues. V was clipped by 6 bases and J by 4 bases, with 10 bases between them. Germline-derived CDR1 and CDR2 are MDHEN and SYDVKM.

This chain connects TRBV5-5 to TRBJ2-7; D is possibly TRBD2 (6 bases). The germline V and J ends were trimmed by 0 bases and 0 bases, with 7 bases remaining between them. Germline V gives CDR1 SGHKS, CDR2 YYEKEE (reference sequence). The CDR3 is 14 amino acids. Here the CDR3 reads CASSLAGSSYEQYF. As DNA, the CDR3 is TGTGCCAGCAGCTTGGCCGGGAGCTCCTACGAGCAGTACTTC.

The rearrangement uses TRBV11-2 and TRBJ2-1, with D perhaps TRBD1 (6 bases). Trimming cost V 5 bases and J 11 bases, with 25 bases left between them. Germline CDR1 is SGHAT and CDR2 is FQNNGV. The CDR3 is made up of 16 amino acids. The CDR3 DNA sequence: TGTGCCAGCAGCCCCGTGACAGGCCGGATTACAATGAAGCAGTTCTTC. Its translation: CASSPVTGRITMKQFF.

This clone was recorded once. The rearrangement uses TRBV9 and TRBJ1-2; D may be TRBD1 (5 bases). The germline V gene has CDR1 SGDLS and CDR2 YYNGEE. With 3 bases removed from V and 5 bases from J, the gap between germline ends came to 17 bases. This CDR3 contains 15 residues. CDR3 amino acids: CASSGVGDLVYGYTF. DNA for the CDR3: TGTGCCAGCAGCGGGGTAGGGGACTTGGTGTATGGCTACACCTTC.

This chain connects TRBV4-3 to TRBJ2-2; possible D gene TRBD2, 6 bases. The CDR3 covers 15 residues. Germline assignment: CDR1 LGHNA and CDR2 YSLEER. The V and J ends lost 0 bases and 5 bases respectively, with 10 bases between them. Here the CDR3 DNA reads TGCGCCAGCAGCCAAGACGGAGGGGAGACCGGGGAGCTGTTTTTT. This encodes CASSQDGGETGELFF.

The chain uses TRBV7-3 and TRBJ2-2; 10 nucleotides match TRBD1. V shed 4 bases, J shed 6 bases, and the junction held 5 bases outside the gene matches. This CDR3 comprises 15 residues. The germline V gene encodes CDR1 SGHTA and CDR2 FQGTGA. The CDR3 loop is CASSSIGTGAGELFF. In DNA, the CDR3 is TGTGCCAGCAGCTCAATCGGGACAGGGGCCGGGGAGCTGTTTTTT.

The chain combines TRBV7-2 with TRBJ1-2; D not resolved. The CDR3 length is 16 residues. Germline V gene sequence: CDR1 SGHTA, CDR2 FQGNSA. Trimming removed 1 base at V and 4 bases at J, with 16 bases between. Here the CDR3 DNA reads TGTGCCAGCAGCTTAGACCTTCCAGTCCTCGCCTATGGCTACACCTTC. As protein: CASSLDLPVLAYGYTF.

This chain connects TRBV5-4 to TRBJ1-2; D unclear. Germline assignment: CDR1 SGHNT and CDR2 YYREEE (reference sequence). Trimming removed 0 bases from V and 0 bases from J, with 6 bases in between. This CDR3 comprises 14 residues. The CDR3, as DNA: TGTGCCAGCAGCTTGGATGTGACTAACTATGGCTACACCTTC. Its translation is CASSLDVTNYGYTF.

Many counts were recorded for this clone. The V and J genes are TRBV29-1 and TRBJ2-7; no definite D call. The V end was cut by 0 bases, the J end by 3 bases, with 6 bases between. The CDR3 contains 12 residues. The germline V gene encodes CDR1 SQVTM and CDR2 ANQGSEA. In nucleotides, the CDR3 is TGCAGCGTTGAAGAACCCCGCTACGAGCAGTACTTC. Amino acid sequence: CSVEEPRYEQYF.

The rearrangement links TRBV4-3 to TRBJ1-4; 11 positions agree with TRBD1. The CDR3 is made up of 17 amino acids. V lost 1 base, J lost 8 bases, and 9 bases stayed unmatched. From germline, CDR1 is LGHNA and CDR2 YSLEER. CDR3 in DNA: TGCGCCAGCAGCCAAGGACCCACCGGGACAGGGGGGGAAAAACTGTTTTTT. The encoded protein is CASSQGPTGTGGEKLFF.

The chain combines TRBV7-3 with TRBJ1-5, with D possibly being TRBD1 (5 bases). V gave up 5 bases and J gave up 0 bases, with 26 bases separating them. In germline, CDR1 is SGHTA, CDR2 FQGTGA. The CDR3 sequence is 20 residues long. CDR3 protein: CASSPRKGHLPLNSNQPQHF. In nucleotides, the CDR3 is TGTGCCAGCAGCCCCAGGAAGGGGCACCTCCCATTAAATAGCAATCAGCCCCAGCATTTT.

This rearrangement joins TRBV18 to TRBJ2-1, with TRBD2 as a possible D gene (6 bases). Deletions cut 1 base from V and 7 bases from J, with 14 bases between. The length of the CDR3 is 15 residues. The germline V gene has CDR1 KGHSH and CDR2 LQKENI. CDR3 protein: CASSPRSQGGNEQFF. Here the CDR3 DNA reads TGTGCCAGCTCACCACGGAGTCAGGGAGGTAATGAGCAGTTCTTC.